This section outlines one T cell receptor beta chain sequence together with its context. This clonotype was detected only a few times. The antigen it binds to is not known. The record has no base qualities; no much larger clone is one base away. The sample comes from a study of T cells in Graves' hyperthyroidism and ophthalmopathy (dated 2019 in TCRdb). For the study in its entirety: Peripheral blood was sampled at the time of initial diagnosis, prior to any treatment. To identify TCR V-J signatures that set the groups apart, the researchers used a discovery cohort of 100 patients, made up of roughly 40 with Graves' ophthalmopathy and 55 to 65 with stable Graves' hyperthyroidism. Whether ophthalmopathy could be predicted prospectively was tested in an independent validation cohort made up of 18 to 20 hyperthyroidism patients plus 17 patients who later progressed to ophthalmopathy. The approximately 95 discovery patients were divided at random into training and test sets in a 7:3 ratio. In addition, the study compared T-cell repertoires in thyroid tissue and in blood from over 5 Graves' hyperthyroidism patients. After blood sampling, hyperthyroidism patients were treated with methimazole at a starting dose of 30 mg daily, and ophthalmopathy patients were treated with high-dose intravenous methylprednisolone. According to the paper, TCR Vbeta CDR3 sequencing was carried out on over 130 peripheral blood samples, which came from 40 to 45 ophthalmopathy, around 75 hyperthyroidism and about 17 progressor patients. General conclusions and limits of the study: Most expanded thyroid clonotypes (frequency above 0.001) were also detected in blood, suggesting blood repertoires may reflect thyroid immune responses. Sample size was not statistically predetermined, and blinding of investigators to group allocation was not performed. In validation, the model predicted progression to ophthalmopathy with about 71% sensitivity and less than 80% specificity, a median of 6.5 months before onset. Ophthalmopathy was separated from stable hyperthyroidism by a 13 V-J signature model, with approximately 89% sensitivity and roughly 84% specificity obtained in cross-validation and 80%/75% obtained in testing.

TCR beta CDR3 regions were amplified from RNA transcripts. The TCR CDR3 was subjected to a first round of RT-PCR using the HTBI primer set and the Qiagen OneStep RT-PCR kit. Libraries were constructed in a second round of multiplex PCR, after which size selection and purification were carried out. Libraries were sequenced paired-end with 100 bp reads on an Illumina HiSeq2000. For the original study's pipeline: SOAPnuke was used to process the raw data, throwing out any read that contained adapters or uncalled bases, had a mean Phred below 15, or lacked an exact constant-primer or identifier match. High-quality paired reads were merged using COPE v1.2.5, and each unique nucleotide sequence was defined as a clonotype. MiTCR v1.1 was used to align clonotypes to the IMGT TRBV, TRBD and TRBJ reference segments. The analysis was restricted to V-J combinations with a frequency above 0.0001, which together covered just over 99% of the repertoires. The TCS score was defined as the ratio of F50 (clonal expansion) to E x V (chaos), calculated using BLOSUM62-based TCRdist between CDR3 peptides within each V-J. Welch's t-statistics and random forest reduced around 520 V-J features to some 14, which were used in a naive Bayes classifier (R e1071). The public reads were run again by TCRdb, first through fastp at Q25 and then through MiXCR, and only productive beta chains were kept. All rows with the same CDR3 protein become a single entry with the most common DNA and genes. In this record, the V and J calls reflect TCRdb's handling and not the investigators' own analysis. Across this sample there are about 350,000 distinct CDR3 sequences, with about 15% seen only once. The ten largest clones represent approximately 19% of the sample.

Ophthalmopathy patients had moderately to severely active disease, Clinical Activity Score of at least 3, NOSPECS grade of at least 4, and duration under 3 months. Exclusion was applied to patients with uncontrolled infections, other autoimmune diseases, pregnancy or lactation. Clinical symptoms, serum thyroxine and TRAb, thyroid ultrasound, and orbital computed tomography formed the basis for the diagnoses. Ficoll-Paque density gradient centrifugation was used to isolate PBMCs from around 10 ml of fresh peripheral blood. Total RNA was extracted with Trizol reagent, and quality was checked on an Agilent 2100 Bioanalyzer. Taken from cysteine to phenylalanine, the CDR3 has 17 residues. Only the CDR3 region is kept as DNA, spanning 51 bases read in frame from base 1. According to the germline V gene (reference sequence), CDR1 reads DFQATT and CDR2 reads SNEGSKA. The germline V and J ends show losses of 6 bases and 3 bases respectively, and no gene match explains 12 bases of the junction.

The sample taken for sequencing was blood. Rearrangement joined TRBV20-1 to TRBJ1-5; the central 12 bases match TRBD1. This receptor was obtained from a woman aged 55-69 years with Graves' ophthalmopathy. The nucleotide sequence reads TGCAGTGCCTCTGACCCGGGACAGGGGGCGTACAATCAGCCCCAGCATTTT. This codes for CSASDPGQGAYNQPQHF.